The T cell receptor (beta chain) described here comes from a study of OX40 agonist ivuxolimab in advanced cancers. A note on this clone: The antigen is unknown.

V was shortened by 5 bases and J by 4 bases, with 21 bases between the two germline ends. Per the germline V gene, CDR1 is SGHTA and CDR2 is FQGNSA. The CDR3 sequence is 16 residues long. Sequencing used immunoSEQ multiplex PCR; TCRdb keeps in-frame clones, though not all of them. The data hold 65,000 to 90,000 clones, with 85% to 90% observed a single time. Patients were ruled out by autoimmune disease history or systemic immunosuppression. Blood samples were obtained at baseline, cycle 4 day 1, and cycle 7 day 1. Regarding the study as a whole: In the 0.1 to 3.0 mg/kg range, CD4+ and CD8+ blood T cells had expanded clonally by week 6.

The sequencing used CD4+ or CD8+ T cells sorted from blood, collected in a trial of the OX40 agonist ivuxolimab. This sequence originates from an adult with an advanced solid tumor such as melanoma, head and neck, liver or kidney cancer. This chain joins TRBV7-2 and TRBJ2-7; maybe TRBD2 (6 bases). CDR3 nucleotide sequence: TGTGCCAGCAGCCTTCCCTTTGTCGGGAGCAAGTACGAGCAGTACTTC. Translation gives CASSLPFVGSKYEQYF.